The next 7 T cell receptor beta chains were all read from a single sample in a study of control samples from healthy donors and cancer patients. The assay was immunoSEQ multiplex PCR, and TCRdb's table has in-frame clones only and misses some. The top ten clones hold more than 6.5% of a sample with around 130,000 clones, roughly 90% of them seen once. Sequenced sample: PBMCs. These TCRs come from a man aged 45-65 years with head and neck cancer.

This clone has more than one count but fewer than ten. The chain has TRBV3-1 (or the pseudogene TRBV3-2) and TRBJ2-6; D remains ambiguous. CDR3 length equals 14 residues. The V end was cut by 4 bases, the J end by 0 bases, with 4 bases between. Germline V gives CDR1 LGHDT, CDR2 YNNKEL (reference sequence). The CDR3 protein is CASSRSSGANVLTF. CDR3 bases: TGTGCCAGCAGCCGGTCCTCTGGGGCCAACGTCCTGACTTTC.

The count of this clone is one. For the CDR3, the DNA is TGTGCCAGCATTTTAGGGGGGGCTGGACAGCCCCAGCATTTT. Protein: CASILGGAGQPQHF. The genes are TRBV6-5 and TRBJ1-5; the D gene is possibly TRBD1 (6 bases). Germline assignment: CDR1 MNHEY and CDR2 SVGAGI. V was cut by 7 bases and J by 7 bases, with 17 bases left in between. The CDR3 loop spans 14 amino acids.

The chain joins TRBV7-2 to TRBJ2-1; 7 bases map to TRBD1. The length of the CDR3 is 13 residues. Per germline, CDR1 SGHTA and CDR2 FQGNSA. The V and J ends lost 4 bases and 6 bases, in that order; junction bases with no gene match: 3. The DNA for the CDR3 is TGTGCCAGCAGCTACGACAGGGCCAATGAGCAGTTCTTC. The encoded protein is CASSYDRANEQFF.

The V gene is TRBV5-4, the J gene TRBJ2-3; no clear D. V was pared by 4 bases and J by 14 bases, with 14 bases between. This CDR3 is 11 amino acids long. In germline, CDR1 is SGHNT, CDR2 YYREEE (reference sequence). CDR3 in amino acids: CASSAGPRTYF. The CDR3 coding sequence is TGTGCCAGCAGCGCCGGGCCCCGGACGTATTTT.

CDR3: CASSRDRGQQPQHF. CDR3 DNA: TGTGCCAGCTCCCGTGACAGGGGGCAACAGCCCCAGCATTTT. The V and J genes are TRBV18 and TRBJ1-5, with TRBD1 matching 10 bases. J was trimmed by 7 bases and V by 6 bases; bases with no gene match: 6. CDR1 and CDR2 from the germline V gene are KGHSH and LQKENI. The CDR3 is 14 residues long.

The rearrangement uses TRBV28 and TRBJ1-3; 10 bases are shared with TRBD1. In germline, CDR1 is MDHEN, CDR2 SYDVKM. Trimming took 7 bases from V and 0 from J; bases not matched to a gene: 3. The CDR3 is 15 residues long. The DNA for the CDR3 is TGTGCCAGCAAGACAGGGGGCCTCTCTGGAAACACCATATATTTT. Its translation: CASKTGGLSGNTIYF.

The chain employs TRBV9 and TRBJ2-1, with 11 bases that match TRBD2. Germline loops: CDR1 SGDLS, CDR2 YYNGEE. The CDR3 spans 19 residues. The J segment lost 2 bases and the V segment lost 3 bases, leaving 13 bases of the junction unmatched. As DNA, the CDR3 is TGTGCCAGCAGCGGGCCTTATAGCGGGGGGGCCGTCCCCTACAATGAGCAGTTCTTC. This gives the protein CASSGPYSGGAVPYNEQFF.